Each of the 6 T cell receptor beta chains below was sequenced from the same sample in a study of cytomegalovirus exposure and HLA in healthy donors. The PCR had 60 Vbeta and 13 Jbeta primers. Sequencing was performed with immunoSEQ multiplex PCR; in TCRdb, only in-frame clones are kept and a portion is missing. With approximately 72,000 clones in the sample, the ten largest clones hold roughly 5.2%. The sequencing input was PBMCs. These TCRs come from a woman between 40 and 55 years old in good health and CMV-seropositive.

This chain links TRBV6-1 with TRBJ2-1, with D possibly being TRBD1 (6 bases). Trimming left V 6 bases short and J 0 bases short, with 9 bases between. This CDR3 has 14 amino acids. Germline CDR1 and CDR2: MNHNS and SASEGT. CDR3 coding DNA: TGTGCCAGCAGCCCCAGGGGCTCCTACAATGAGCAGTTCTTC. Translated: CASSPRGSYNEQFF.

The chain couples TRBV14 to TRBJ2-7, with 8 bases aligning to TRBD2. The CDR3 sequence is 16 residues long. Germline assignment: CDR1 SGHDN and CDR2 FVKESK. Trimming at V came to 6 bases and at J to 6 bases, leaving 16 bases not matched to a gene. The CDR3 coding sequence is TGTGCCAGCAGTCAGAGTTGGGCGACTAGCGAGTCCGAGCAGTACTTC. Its protein is CASSQSWATSESEQYF.

The chain is built from TRBV18 and TRBJ2-7; TRBD1 matches at 7 bases. Germline lookup yields CDR1 KGHSH and CDR2 LQKENI. J lost 12 bases, V lost 5 bases, and 16 bases had no gene match. The CDR3 has 14 amino acids. CDR3 sequence reads: CASSARTGSREWYF. DNA of the CDR3: TGTGCCAGCTCAGCCAGGACAGGCAGCAGGGAGTGGTACTTC. Looking up the rest from reference TRBV18 and TRBJ2-7 gives the full variable domain: NAGVMQNPRHLVRRRGQEARLRCSPMKGHSHVYWYRQLPEEGLKFMVYLQKENIIDESGMPKERFSAEFPKEGPSILRIQQVVRGDSAAYFCASSARTGSREWYFGPGTRLTVT.

The J gene is TRBJ2-7, the V gene TRBV28; TRBD1 is a possible D gene (5 bases). V shed 5 bases and J shed 2 bases, with 10 bases lying between them. Germline CDR1 is MDHEN and CDR2 is SYDVKM. The CDR3 spans 13 residues. The CDR3 region is CASSVQGTYEQYF. The CDR3 nucleotides read TGTGCCAGCAGTGTCCAGGGTACCTACGAGCAGTACTTC.

This chain joins TRBV9 and TRBJ2-3; possibly TRBD2 for D (5 bases). From germline, CDR1 is SGDLS and CDR2 YYNGEE. There are 14 residues in the CDR3. V lost 4 bases to trimming and J lost 2 bases, with 11 bases between them. Here the CDR3 DNA reads TGTGCCAGCAGCCCCGGACTTCACACAGATACGCAGTATTTT. The encoded protein is CASSPGLHTDTQYF.

V and J are TRBV7-9 and TRBJ2-1; D gene uncertain. This CDR3 region has 12 residues. From germline, CDR1 is SEHNR and CDR2 FQNEAQ (reference sequence). V lost 1 base and J lost 9, with 7 bases in between. CDR3: CASSLGPGEQFF. The CDR3 DNA is TGTGCCAGCAGCTTAGGTCCCGGTGAGCAGTTCTTC.